This entry describes one T cell receptor (beta chain). The antigen is unknown. Primers included in the PCR were 60 Vbeta and 13 Jbeta primers. The method was immunoSEQ multiplex PCR; TCRdb's version includes in-frame clones alone and lacks a portion of them. The table lists 140,000 to 150,000 clones, 70% to 85% of them singletons, with approximately 2% in the top ten. The CDR3 has 15 amino acids. V was trimmed by 5 bases and J by 7 bases, leaving 18 bases between them. The V gene's germline CDR1 is MNHEY and CDR2 SVGAGI. This sample is drawn from a study of cytomegalovirus exposure and HLA in healthy donors. Study-wide findings and caveats: More clonal expansion characterized HLA-associated TCR beta chains than equally common others in a later analysis. Sequencing likely caused a cluster of highly shared sequence variants. Associated with cytomegalovirus, according to the listing, were 150 to 200 TCR beta chains.

The receptor was derived from a man in his forties in good health and CMV-seronegative. The sample was PBMCs. J is TRBJ2-1 and V is TRBV6-5; D may be TRBD2 (5 bases). CDR3 loop: CASSMTGKRKNEQFF. As DNA, the CDR3 is TGTGCCAGCAGTATGACCGGGAAGCGGAAAAATGAGCAGTTCTTC.